These 10 T cell receptor beta chains share one sample of origin, sequenced in a study of regulatory T cells in long-lasting Graves disease. Indicated time point: newly diagnosed GD, antithyroid drugs for less than 3 months. PBMC-derived RNA was used for the TCR library. For TCR beta, libraries came from iRepertoire HTBI primers and Arm-PCR of CDR3 regions. TCRdb fed the multiplex PCR reads into MiXCR, producing one record per CDR3 protein. Here the sample spans roughly 510,000 distinct CDR3 sequences, around 16% being singletons. These same records also appear under a second study, on T cells in Graves' hyperthyroidism and ophthalmopathy.

Sequenced material: peripheral blood mononuclear cells (PBMCs), taken at new diagnosis, from a patient treated with antithyroid drugs. These receptor sequences come from a man between 18 and 35 years old with Graves disease.

At least ten counts were recorded for this clonotype. The rearrangement uses TRBV2 and TRBJ2-7, with 13 positions matching TRBD2. The germline V gene encodes CDR1 SNHLY and CDR2 FYNNEI. The trim removed 2 bases at V and 7 bases at J, leaving 14 bases unmatched. The CDR3 is 18 residues long. DNA for the CDR3: TGTGCCAGCAGTGAATGGCCCTTCACTAGCGGGAGGGCCAATGAGCAGTACTTC. Amino acid sequence: CASSEWPFTSGRANEQYF.

This clonotype has just a few counts. The rearrangement uses TRBV3-1 and TRBJ1-4; D may be TRBD1 (5 bases). Trimming cost V 5 bases and J 4 bases, with 17 bases left between them. Germline-derived CDR1 and CDR2 are LGHDT and YNNKEL (reference sequence). This CDR3 is built from 16 residues. This CDR3 reads CASSYGLGGGNEKLFF. Here the CDR3 DNA reads TGTGCCAGCAGCTACGGCCTGGGGGGAGGTAATGAAAAACTGTTTTTT.

This clonotype has only a few counts. V usage is TRBV4-1 and J usage is TRBJ2-7; D remains unclear. Trimming removed 5 bases at V and 3 bases at J, with 14 bases between. The CDR3 spans 14 residues. CDR1 and CDR2 (germline): MGHRA, YSYEKL. The chain's CDR3 is CASSSEPSVYEQYF. Here the CDR3 DNA reads TGCGCCAGCAGCAGTGAACCGTCGGTCTACGAGCAGTACTTC.

This clonotype was counted many times. The V gene is TRBV24-1, the J gene TRBJ2-3; D is possibly TRBD1 or TRBD2 (6 bases each). Germline loops: CDR1 KGHDR, CDR2 SFDVKD. V lost 2 bases and J lost 4, with 9 bases in between. The CDR3 is made up of 14 amino acids. The CDR3 protein is CATSDSGGSDTQYF. The CDR3 coding sequence is TGTGCCACCAGTGATTCCGGGGGCTCAGATACGCAGTATTTT.

V and J are TRBV2 and TRBJ2-1, with 11 bases lining up with TRBD1. CDR1 and CDR2 (germline): SNHLY, FYNNEI. J was trimmed by 8 bases and V by 5 bases; bases with no gene match: 8. This CDR3 has 15 amino acids. CDR3 bases: TGTGCCAGCAGTCGAGGGGACAGGGGGACCGATGAGCAGTTCTTC. Translating gives CASSRGDRGTDEQFF.

The sample holds a few counts of this clonotype. This may be a read error: a much more frequent sequence differs by one nucleotide. The final CDR3 position lacks the conserved phenylalanine or tryptophan, pointing to a likely read error. The CDR3 DNA follows: TGTGCCAGCAGTTTGAAGCACACTGAAGCTTTCTCT. Residues: CASSLKHTEAFS. The V and J genes are TRBV12-3 or TRBV12-4 and TRBJ1-1; D not resolved. CDR3 length: 12 amino acids. V was pared by 3 bases and J by 3 bases, with 5 bases between.

This clonotype was picked up a small number of times. The chain joins TRBV3-1 to TRBJ1-5, with D perhaps TRBD1 (6 bases). CDR3 length equals 15 residues. The V gene lost 2 bases and the J gene lost 1 base, with 9 bases spanning the gap. Germline values: CDR1 LGHDT, CDR2 YNNKEL (reference sequence). The DNA for the CDR3 is TGTGCCAGCAGCCAATCCACAGGGAGCAATCAGCCCCAGCATTTT. It is translated as CASSQSTGSNQPQHF.

The chain has TRBV5-1 and TRBJ2-3; 8 nucleotides match TRBD2. The CDR3 extends over 15 amino acids. In germline, CDR1 is SGHRS, CDR2 YFSETQ. V shed 2 bases and J 3 bases; nucleotides not matched to a gene: 5. The CDR3 here is CASSFQAGGTDTQYF. The CDR3, as DNA: TGCGCCAGCAGCTTCCAGGCGGGAGGAACAGATACGCAGTATTTT.

This clonotype was observed at least ten times. The J gene is TRBJ1-1, the V gene TRBV20-1; D not resolved. The CDR3 extends over 11 amino acids. The V end lost 4 bases, the J end lost 6 bases, and 9 bases lay between the germline ends. CDR1 and CDR2 from the germline V gene are DFQATT and SNEGSKA (reference sequence). This CDR3 is CSATGISEAFF. CDR3 bases: TGCAGTGCTACGGGGATCTCTGAAGCTTTCTTT.

The V and J genes are TRBV18 and TRBJ1-5; 7 nucleotides match TRBD1. The CDR3 extends over 15 amino acids. Germline-derived CDR1 and CDR2 are KGHSH and LQKENI. V lost 3 bases and J lost 6; bases outside the gene matches: 8. The CDR3 nucleotides read TGTGCCAGCTCACCGCCGACAGGGCAGGGTCAGCCCCAGCATTTT. The encoded protein is CASSPPTGQGQPQHF.